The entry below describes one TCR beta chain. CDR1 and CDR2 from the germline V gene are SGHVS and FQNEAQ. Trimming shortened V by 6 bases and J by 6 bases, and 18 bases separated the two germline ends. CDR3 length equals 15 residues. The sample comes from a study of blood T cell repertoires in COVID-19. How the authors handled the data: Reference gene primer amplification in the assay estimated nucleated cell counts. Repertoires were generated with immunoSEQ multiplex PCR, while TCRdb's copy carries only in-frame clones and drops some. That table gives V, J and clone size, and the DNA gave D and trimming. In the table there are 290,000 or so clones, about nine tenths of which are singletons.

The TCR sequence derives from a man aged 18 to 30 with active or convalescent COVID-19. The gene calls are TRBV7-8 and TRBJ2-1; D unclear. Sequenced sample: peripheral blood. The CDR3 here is CASRTVEASGNEQFF. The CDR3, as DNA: TGTGCCAGCAGGACGGTGGAAGCTTCGGGCAATGAGCAGTTCTTC. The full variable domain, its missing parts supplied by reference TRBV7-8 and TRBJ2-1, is GAGVSQSPRYKVAKRGQDVALRCDPISGHVSLFWYQQALGQGPEFLTYFQNEAQLDKSGLPSDRFFAERPEGSVSTLKIQRTQQEDSAVYLCASRTVEASGNEQFFGPGTRLTVL.